The 3 T cell receptor beta chains listed next were all sequenced from one sample in a study of breast tumors, draining lymph nodes, adjacent tissues. Breast cancer patients provided tissue from their axillary draining lymph nodes. TCRdb reanalysed the multiplex PCR reads using MiXCR and keeps one entry per CDR3 protein. The sample consists of some 130,000 distinct CDR3 sequences, roughly 20% of them appearing once. The source material was axillary lymph node tissue. The receptors derive from a female donor with breast cancer. Some clones in this sample may be carry-over from other donors' samples.

The CDR3 protein is CSAAGPHRPETQYF. The CDR3 DNA reads TGCAGTGCAGCAGGGCCCCACCGCCCAGAGACCCAGTACTTC. The V and J genes are TRBV20-1 and TRBJ2-5; TRBD1 might be the D (5 bases). The CDR3 is 14 residues long. Germline CDR1 and CDR2: DFQATT and SNEGSKA (reference sequence). Trimming took 6 bases from V and 4 from J, leaving 18 bases between them.

A remark on this clonotype: It may be a read error: a sequence one base away is much more abundant. The chain carries TRBV5-1 and TRBJ2-3; 8 bases line up with TRBD1. From germline, CDR1 is SGHRS and CDR2 YFSETQ. CDR3 length: 15 amino acids. The CDR3: CASSKPGQGQDTRYF. The CDR3 DNA sequence: TGCGCCAGCAGCAAGCCCGGACAGGGTCAAGATACGCGGTATTTT.

This clonotype came up many times. The CDR3 DNA follows: TGCGCCAGCAGCTCCGGGAGGGGATACCAAGAGACCCAGTACTTC. Protein sequence: CASSSGRGYQETQYF. This rearrangement joins TRBV5-1 to TRBJ2-5; TRBD2 agrees at 8 bases. The CDR3 runs 15 residues. Germline lookup yields CDR1 SGHRS and CDR2 YFSETQ. V dropped 3 bases and J dropped 0; count of bases not matched to a gene: 4.